This entry describes one TCR beta chain. Antigen unknown. The PCR contained 60 Vbeta and 13 Jbeta primers. Libraries were prepared by immunoSEQ multiplex PCR; TCRdb keeps only in-frame clonotypes and omits some of them. The repertoire consists of around 160,000 clones, with nearly 80% occurring once and the leading ten covering about 3%. The data belong to a study of cytomegalovirus exposure and HLA in healthy donors. Study-wide results and limits: It was confirmed in vitro that a few of the CMV-associated chains were specific for CMV antigens.

This CDR3 has 15 residues. Looked up from germline, CDR1 is SGHNT and CDR2 is YYREEE (reference sequence). V was pared by 0 bases and J by 5 bases, with 6 bases of the junction left unmatched. This TCR derives from a middle-aged man in good health and CMV-seropositive. The sample comprised PBMCs. This rearrangement joins TRBV5-4 to TRBJ2-5; 8 nucleotides match TRBD2. The CDR3 here is CASSLAGRVRETQYF. The CDR3 DNA is TGTGCCAGCAGCTTGGCCGGGAGGGTTCGGGAGACCCAGTACTTC.